The rows below give T cell receptor beta chains drawn from one sample of a study of T cells in Graves' hyperthyroidism and ophthalmopathy. TCRdb reprocessed the multiplex PCR reads via MiXCR and lists one record per CDR3 protein. The profile shows more than 500,000 distinct CDR3 sequences, about 43% of them singletons. Input material: peripheral blood or thyroid tissue (not recorded which). Receptors originate from an adult woman with Graves' disease, either hyperthyroidism or ophthalmopathy (not recorded which). Each CDR3 is given with its conserved first and last residue. D genes are given only for firm matches. Some rows mark clone size as missing; the rest say once, few, many or name a class of expanded clone.

V gene	clone size	D gene	J gene	CDR3 protein	CDR3 DNA
TRBV14	many	TRBD2	TRBJ2-5	CASSQEALAGEMKTQYF	TGTGCCAGCAGCCAAGAAGCTCTGGCGGGAGAAATGAAGACCCAGTACTTC
TRBV20-1	-	TRBD2	TRBJ2-5	CSARDRLAFGTQYF	TGCAGTGCTAGAGACAGACTAGCTTTTGGGACCCAGTACTTC
TRBV7-9	-	-	TRBJ2-5	CASSSITGDQETQYF	TGTGCCAGCAGCTCGATAACAGGAGACCAAGAGACCCAGTACTTC
TRBV7-2	-	TRBD1	TRBJ1-2	CASSEYRQGGGYTF	TGTGCCAGCAGCGAGTATAGACAGGGGGGCGGCTACACCTTC
TRBV18	-	-	TRBJ1-1	CASSPLGPVNTEAFF	TGTGCCAGCTCCCCCCTAGGCCCAGTAAACACTGAAGCTTTCTTT
TRBV6-6	many	TRBD1	TRBJ1-3	CASRPTGASGNTIYF	TGTGCCAGCAGGCCTACAGGGGCCTCTGGAAACACCATATATTTT
TRBV19	-	TRBD1	TRBJ1-1	CASSITGTVASTYPEAFF	TGTGCCAGTAGTATAACAGGGACAGTGGCTTCCACTTACCCTGAAGCTTTCTTT
TRBV7-8	many	TRBD2	TRBJ2-7	CASSEKGLAFPGQYF	TGTGCCAGCAGCGAAAAGGGACTAGCTTTTCCGGGGCAGTACTTC
TRBV3-1	many	-	TRBJ1-5	CASSQFMRQPQHF	TGTGCCAGCAGCCAATTTATGCGTCAGCCCCAGCATTTT
TRBV10-3	once	TRBD1	TRBJ1-1	CAIAATGGDTEAFF	TGTGCCATTGCTGCCACAGGGGGTGATACTGAAGCTTTCTTT
TRBV7-9	-	-	TRBJ1-2	CASSLVHPPTNGYTF	TGTGCCAGCAGCTTAGTACATCCTCCCACAAATGGCTACACCTTC
TRBV5-1	many	TRBD1	TRBJ1-6	CASSLEGTENSPLHF	TGCGCCAGCAGCTTGGAGGGGACAGAGAATTCACCCCTCCACTTT
TRBV10-3	-	-	TRBJ1-6	CAISEFLGSSPLHF	TGTGCCATCAGTGAGTTTCTCGGCAGTTCACCCCTCCACTTT
TRBV2	-	-	TRBJ1-1	CASSRTRTEAFF	TGTGCCAGTAGCCGGACCCGCACTGAAGCTTTCTTT
TRBV10-3	-	TRBD1	TRBJ1-5	CAISQSGTGLNQPQHF	TGTGCCATCAGCCAATCCGGGACAGGCCTTAATCAGCCCCAGCATTTT
TRBV9	-	-	TRBJ1-1	CASSFAGRVNTEAFF	TGTGCCAGCAGCTTCGCCGGGAGGGTGAACACTGAAGCTTTCTTT
TRBV29-1	few	TRBD1	TRBJ1-2	CSVGYTMSDNRGYGYTF	TGCAGCGTTGGGTACACGATGTCTGATAACAGGGGCTATGGCTACACCTTC
TRBV10-3	-	-	TRBJ1-2	CAIGGGGVEDGYTF	TGTGCCATCGGTGGCGGGGGAGTGGAAGATGGCTACACCTTC
TRBV15	-	-	TRBJ1-4	CATSRDRGGEGEKLFF	TGTGCCACCAGCAGAGATCGGGGGGGCGAGGGTGAAAAACTGTTTTTT
TRBV10-3	-	-	TRBJ2-5	CAISEGTQYF	TGTGCCATCAGTGAGGGGACCCAGTACTTC
TRBV4-1	many	TRBD1	TRBJ1-2	CASSSWPKGRGEGYTF	TGCGCCAGCAGCAGTTGGCCCAAGGGCAGGGGGGAAGGCTACACCTTC
TRBV15	many	TRBD1	TRBJ1-3	CATSRDRGYTIYF	TGTGCCACCAGCAGAGACAGGGGGTACACCATATATTTT
TRBV9	-	TRBD2	TRBJ2-1	CASSATSGRAREQFF	TGTGCCAGCAGCGCAACTAGCGGGAGGGCCCGGGAGCAGTTCTTC
TRBV7-9	many	-	TRBJ2-7	CASSTGGVYEQYF	TGTGCCAGCAGCACAGGTGGGGTGTACGAGCAGTACTTC
TRBV28	many	-	TRBJ1-5	CASSLAFGQPQHF	TGTGCCAGCAGTCTCGCTTTCGGTCAGCCCCAGCATTTT
TRBV30	few	TRBD2	TRBJ2-2	CAWSSSGRETGELFF	TGTGCCTGGAGTAGTAGCGGGAGGGAAACCGGGGAGCTGTTTTTT
TRBV4-1	many	-	TRBJ1-5	CASSHPTGRGYSNQPQHF	TGCGCCAGCAGCCACCCGACAGGAAGGGGGTATAGCAATCAGCCCCAGCATTTT
TRBV9	-	TRBD1	TRBJ2-2	CASSATGALSGELFF	TGTGCCAGCAGCGCGACAGGGGCCCTGTCCGGGGAGCTGTTTTTT
TRBV10-3	-	-	TRBJ2-7	CATLSAGYDEQYF	TGTGCCACGCTTTCGGCAGGGTACGACGAGCAGTACTTC
TRBV28	many	-	TRBJ1-6	CASSFNGSPHSPLHF	TGTGCCAGCAGTTTTAACGGGTCTCCACATTCACCCCTCCACTTT
TRBV28	-	-	TRBJ1-5	CASSSLKLSVNQPQHF	TGTGCCAGCAGCTCCCTCAAATTGTCGGTCAATCAGCCCCAGCATTTT
TRBV5-1	many	-	TRBJ1-3	CASSLGAGRNTIYF	TGCGCCAGCAGCTTGGGGGCAGGAAGGAACACCATATATTTT
TRBV29-1	-	-	TRBJ2-5	CSLLGPGTQYF	TGCAGCTTATTAGGCCCAGGGACCCAGTACTTC
TRBV5-1	many	-	TRBJ2-2	CASSLRTVTGELFF	TGCGCCAGCAGCTTACGGACAGTCACCGGGGAGCTGTTTTTT
TRBV24-1	-	-	TRBJ1-5	CAVRTRTWPQHF	TGTGCCGTTCGTACACGGACGTGGCCCCAGCATTTT
TRBV9	-	TRBD1	TRBJ1-2	CASSPRRGFYGYTF	TGTGCCAGCTCACCACGCAGGGGGTTCTATGGCTACACCTTC
TRBV7-9	many	-	TRBJ2-5	CASSEPGPPETQYF	TGTGCCAGCAGCGAACCGGGACCGCCGGAGACCCAGTACTTC
TRBV11-3	many	-	TRBJ2-7	CASTLRRGLSYEQYF	TGTGCCAGCACCCTGCGAAGGGGCCTCTCCTACGAGCAGTACTTC
TRBV29-1	-	TRBD1	TRBJ2-7	CSVGDSPYEQYF	TGCAGCGTTGGGGACAGCCCCTACGAGCAGTACTTC
TRBV20-1	-	TRBD2	TRBJ2-5	CSARVAGGGPYF	TGCAGTGCTAGAGTAGCGGGAGGAGGCCCGTACTTC
TRBV10-3	-	TRBD2	TRBJ2-2	CAIRGSRDYNTGELFF	TGTGCCATCAGGGGGTCTCGGGACTACAACACCGGGGAGCTGTTTTTT